These 27 T cell receptor beta chains originate from one sample sequenced in a study of PD-L1 blockade in urothelial cancer. Data came from immunoSEQ multiplex PCR; TCRdb stores just in-frame clones and leaves some out. The data contain approximately 38,000 clones, 86% of them singletons. Time point indicated: peripheral blood 6 weeks after treatment start. The specimen was PBMCs, collected around atezolizumab (anti-PD-L1) treatment. The receptor set was obtained from a man aged 55 to 70 with urothelial cancer.

The chain has TRBV5-1 and TRBJ1-1; the D is unclear. CDR1 is SGHRS and CDR2 is YFSETQ in the germline V gene. The length of the CDR3 is 15 residues. Trimming took off 2 bases at V and 1 base at J, with 12 bases between the two ends. The CDR3 is CASSFNAQRNTEAFF. CDR3 nucleotides: TGCGCCAGCAGCTTTAACGCTCAGCGGAACACTGAAGCTTTCTTT.

The chain is built from TRBV6-1 and TRBJ2-3; TRBD2 matches at 7 bases. V shed 7 bases, J shed 0 bases, and the junction held 7 bases outside the gene matches. The CDR3 runs to 15 residues. Germline loops: CDR1 MNHNS, CDR2 SASEGT. As DNA, the CDR3 is TGTGCCAGCATTAGGACTAGTGGGAGCACAGATACGCAGTATTTT. Its protein product is CASIRTSGSTDTQYF.

The V and J genes are TRBV27 and TRBJ2-2, with 10 positions matching TRBD1. This CDR3 has 17 residues. After removal of 3 bases from V and 5 bases from J, the junction contained 9 bases not matched to a gene. The germline V gene has CDR1 MNHEY and CDR2 SMNVEV (reference sequence). The CDR3 protein is CASSLRTTGGSTGELFF. The DNA for the CDR3 is TGTGCCAGCAGTTTGCGGACGACAGGGGGCAGTACCGGGGAGCTGTTTTTT.

This clone was counted once. The V call is TRBV5-1, the J call TRBJ2-1; 8 bases map to TRBD1. The CDR3 has 15 amino acids. CDR1 is SGHRS, CDR2 YFSETQ, per germline. V lost 3 bases, J lost 4 bases, and 6 bases stayed unmatched. In DNA, the CDR3 is TGCGCCAGCAGCTCCCGGGACAGGAGTTACAATGAGCAGTTCTTC. Its translation is CASSSRDRSYNEQFF. The full variable domain, in which reference TRBV5-1 and TRBJ2-1 provide the parts outside the CDR3, is KAGVTQTPRYLIKTRGQQVTLSCSPISGHRSVSWYQQTPGQGLQFLFEYFSETQRNKGNFPGRFSGRQFSNSRSEMNVSTLELGDSALYLCASSSRDRSYNEQFFGPGTRLTVL.

The rearrangement uses TRBV20-1 and TRBJ2-1; D is perhaps TRBD2 (6 bases). V lost 6 bases, J lost 6 bases, and 9 bases lay in between. In germline, CDR1 is DFQATT, CDR2 SNEGSKA (reference sequence). CDR3 length: 11 amino acids. The CDR3 is CSAEEGNEQFF. CDR3 sequence (DNA): TGCAGTGCGGAGGAGGGCAATGAGCAGTTCTTC.

CDR3 in DNA: TGTGCCAGCCGGGACACCGGCGGGGGTGAGCAGTTCTTC. As protein: CASRDTGGGEQFF. The chain links TRBV2 to TRBJ2-1; perhaps TRBD2 as D (7 bases). Germline V gives CDR1 SNHLY, CDR2 FYNNEI. Trimming shortened V by 8 bases and J by 9 bases, and 17 bases separated the two germline ends. The CDR3 sequence is 13 residues long.

V is TRBV30 and J is TRBJ2-5, with 7 bases matching TRBD2. Trimming took 2 bases from V and 4 from J; bases not matched to a gene: 7. This CDR3 contains 14 residues. In germline, CDR1 is GTSNPN, CDR2 SVGIG (reference sequence). CDR3 bases: TGTGCCTGGAGTCATATGGCGGGAGCAGAGACCCAGTACTTC. Translated, it gives CAWSHMAGAETQYF.

This chain joins TRBV7-8 and TRBJ1-2; D is undetermined. The germline gives CDR1 SGHVS, CDR2 FQNEAQ. This CDR3 is built from 15 residues. V was pared by 2 bases and J by 4 bases, with 14 bases between. The CDR3 here is CASSLREGASYGYTF. CDR3 coding DNA: TGTGCCAGCAGCTTAAGGGAGGGAGCTAGCTATGGCTACACCTTC.

The chain joins TRBV5-1 to TRBJ2-1; 9 bases align to TRBD2. The germline CDR1 and CDR2 sequences are SGHRS and YFSETQ. The CDR3 spans 15 residues. The J segment lost 4 bases and the V segment lost 4 bases, leaving 6 bases of the junction unmatched. CDR3 DNA sequence: TGCGCCAGCAGCATCCCTAGCGGGGCTTACAATGAGCAGTTCTTC. Translation: CASSIPSGAYNEQFF.

The chain carries TRBV6-1 and TRBJ1-1; D is perhaps TRBD1 (6 bases). The CDR3 has 15 amino acids. The V and J ends lost 7 bases and 1 base respectively, with 16 bases between them. From germline, CDR1 is MNHNS and CDR2 SASEGT. The CDR3 sequence: CASNPRDTQNTEAFF. DNA for the CDR3: TGTGCCAGCAACCCGAGGGACACACAGAACACTGAAGCTTTCTTT.

The chain recombines TRBV5-4 with TRBJ2-7, with TRBD1 identical over 8 bases. CDR3 length equals 15 residues. The germline V gene has CDR1 SGHNT and CDR2 YYREEE (reference sequence). After removal of 3 bases from V and 3 bases from J, the junction contained 8 bases not matched to a gene. This CDR3 reads CASSYRDRTFYEQYF. The DNA for the CDR3 is TGTGCCAGCAGCTACCGGGACAGGACTTTCTACGAGCAGTACTTC.

This chain uses TRBV6-5 with TRBJ2-5, with 8 bases aligning to TRBD1. The germline CDR1 and CDR2 sequences are MNHEY and SVGAGI. The CDR3 spans 14 residues. V shed 5 bases, J shed 4 bases, and the junction held 6 bases outside the gene matches. The CDR3 DNA follows: TGTGCCAGCAGTCCCAGACAGGGGACAGAGACCCAGTACTTC. As protein: CASSPRQGTETQYF.

V gene TRBV7-9 combines with J gene TRBJ1-2; 9 bases fit TRBD1. Losses at the gene ends were 5 bases for V and 1 base for J; bases not matched to a gene: 8. CDR1 is SEHNR and CDR2 is FQNEAQ in the germline V gene (reference sequence). The length of the CDR3 is 16 residues. DNA of the CDR3: TGTGCCAGCAGCAGCAGTCGGGACAGGGTTAACTATGGCTACACCTTC. It is translated as CASSSSRDRVNYGYTF.

The chain joins TRBV6-6 to TRBJ1-5, with 9 bases fitting TRBD1. The CDR3 sequence is 15 residues long. Trimming cost V 5 bases and J 6 bases; bases outside gene matches: 8. Germline V gene lookup returns CDR1 MNHNY and CDR2 SVGAGI (reference sequence). CDR3 residues: CASSRDRVTGQPQHF. As DNA, the CDR3 is TGTGCCAGCAGTCGGGACAGGGTAACAGGTCAGCCCCAGCATTTT.

The chain combines TRBV11-2 with TRBJ2-1; 9 nucleotides agree with TRBD2. The CDR3 contains 18 residues. After removal of 0 bases from V and 3 bases from J, the junction contained 9 bases not matched to a gene. The germline V gene has CDR1 SGHAT and CDR2 FQNNGV. The CDR3 sequence is CASSLDRASGKIYNEQFF. The CDR3 DNA reads as TGTGCCAGCAGCTTAGATCGGGCTAGCGGGAAGATCTACAATGAGCAGTTCTTC.

The CDR3 DNA follows: TGTGCCAGCAGCTTGAACCAAAGGGGTCAGCCCCAGCATTTT. Protein: CASSLNQRGQPQHF. V usage is TRBV5-5 and J usage is TRBJ1-5; the D gene is possibly TRBD1 (5 bases). Germline V gene data show CDR1 as SGHKS and CDR2 as YYEKEE (reference sequence). With 1 base removed from V and 6 bases from J, the gap between germline ends came to 11 bases. This CDR3 is 14 amino acids long.

The chain joins TRBV7-2 to TRBJ1-4; D is unclear. Trimming cost V 8 bases and J 7 bases, with 11 bases left between them. The CDR3 is 12 residues long. Germline CDR1 reads SGHTA; CDR2 reads FQGNSA. CDR3 nucleotides: TGTGCCAGCGCGAGGGTGTCTGAAAAACTGTTTTTT. Protein: CASARVSEKLFF.

The gene calls are TRBV6-5 and TRBJ2-6, with TRBD1 as a possible D gene (5 bases). The germline V gene encodes CDR1 MNHEY and CDR2 SVGAGI. The CDR3 runs 10 residues. V lost 8 bases and J lost 16, with 12 bases in between. Here the CDR3 reads CASGSRQLTF. As DNA, the CDR3 is TGTGCCAGCGGCTCGAGACAGCTGACTTTC.

The chain combines TRBV6-1 with TRBJ2-5, with 7 nucleotides matching TRBD1. The V gene's germline CDR1 is MNHNS and CDR2 SASEGT. This CDR3 has 13 amino acids. V trimming: 5 bases; J trimming: 6 bases; junction bases outside the gene matches: 6. The CDR3 sequence is CASSIRQGQTQYF. CDR3 DNA sequence: TGTGCCAGCAGTATCAGACAGGGTCAGACCCAGTACTTC.

The V call is TRBV19, the J call TRBJ2-1; 9 bases line up with TRBD2. Germline CDR1 is LNHDA and CDR2 is SQIVND (reference sequence). V shed 3 bases, J shed 4 bases, and the junction held 10 bases outside the gene matches. CDR3 length: 17 amino acids. The CDR3 DNA follows: TGTGCCAGTAGTATGGGTTGGCTAGCGGGAATGTACAATGAGCAGTTCTTC. Translating it yields CASSMGWLAGMYNEQFF.

The chain has TRBV6-6 and TRBJ2-7, with 9 bases fitting TRBD1. This CDR3 spans 16 amino acids. From germline, CDR1 is MNHNY and CDR2 SVGAGI (reference sequence). V trimming: 6 bases; J trimming: 4 bases; junction bases outside the gene matches: 13. The CDR3: CASSSTSGTGKYEQYF. The CDR3 DNA reads TGTGCCAGCAGCTCAACCTCCGGGACAGGGAAATACGAGCAGTACTTC.

This sequence joins TRBV6-1 and TRBJ2-5; no clear D. Germline V gene data show CDR1 as MNHNS and CDR2 as SASEGT. V lost 2 bases and J 1 base, leaving 11 bases between the germline ends. The CDR3 runs to 15 residues. In DNA form, the CDR3 reads TGTGCCAGCAGTGAAATGAGGTCGGGCCAAGAGACCCAGTACTTC. Protein product: CASSEMRSGQETQYF.

The chain recombines TRBV5-1 with TRBJ1-3; 7 nucleotides align to TRBD1. Germline V gives CDR1 SGHRS, CDR2 YFSETQ. V was pared by 4 bases and J by 3 bases, with 4 bases of the junction left unmatched. The CDR3 spans 14 residues. The CDR3 DNA reads TGCGCCAGCAGCCTGAACAGGGGTGGAAACACCATATATTTT. It encodes CASSLNRGGNTIYF.

The chain carries TRBV11-2 and TRBJ2-1; D not resolved. CDR1 and CDR2 from the germline V gene are SGHAT and FQNNGV. There are 14 residues in the CDR3. The V and J ends lost 1 base and 6 bases respectively, with 10 bases between them. The CDR3 sequence is CASSLGVVRNEQFF. The CDR3 bases are TGTGCCAGCAGCTTAGGAGTAGTCCGCAATGAGCAGTTCTTC.

The J gene is TRBJ2-6, the V gene TRBV10-3; D is possibly TRBD2 (5 bases). Trimming shortened V by 1 base and J by 3 bases, and 7 bases separated the two germline ends. The CDR3 is made up of 15 amino acids. Germline lookup yields CDR1 ENHRY and CDR2 SYGVKD. The CDR3 DNA reads as TGTGCCATCAGTGAGTGGGGAGATGGGGCCAACGTCCTGACTTTC. Amino acid sequence: CAISEWGDGANVLTF.

In the case of this clone: A read error may produce the germline difference seen at one junction end. The CDR3 protein is CASSSALATTGELFF. CDR3 DNA: TGTGCTAGCAGCTCAGCCCTAGCGACCACCGGGGAGCTGTTTTTT. The genes are TRBV7-7 and TRBJ2-2, with a tentative D call TRBD2 (6 bases). Germline V gene data show CDR1 as SSHAT and CDR2 as FNYEAQ (reference sequence). The CDR3 extends over 15 amino acids. The full variable domain, rest sourced from reference TRBV7-7 and TRBJ2-2, is GAGVSQSPRYKVTKRGQDVTLRCDPISSHATLYWYQQALGQGPEFLTYFNYEAQPDKSGLPSDRFSAERPEGSISTLTIQRTEQRDSAMYRCASSSALATTGELFFGEGSRLTVL.

V gene TRBV19 combines with J gene TRBJ2-2, with 11 bases that match TRBD1. The CDR3 has 17 residues. CDR1 is LNHDA and CDR2 is SQIVND in the germline V gene (reference sequence). J lost 0 bases, V lost 6 bases, and 6 bases had no gene match. For the CDR3, the DNA is TGTGCCAGTAGCGACCGGGACAGGGGGTCGAACACCGGGGAGCTGTTTTTT. This gives the protein CASSDRDRGSNTGELFF.